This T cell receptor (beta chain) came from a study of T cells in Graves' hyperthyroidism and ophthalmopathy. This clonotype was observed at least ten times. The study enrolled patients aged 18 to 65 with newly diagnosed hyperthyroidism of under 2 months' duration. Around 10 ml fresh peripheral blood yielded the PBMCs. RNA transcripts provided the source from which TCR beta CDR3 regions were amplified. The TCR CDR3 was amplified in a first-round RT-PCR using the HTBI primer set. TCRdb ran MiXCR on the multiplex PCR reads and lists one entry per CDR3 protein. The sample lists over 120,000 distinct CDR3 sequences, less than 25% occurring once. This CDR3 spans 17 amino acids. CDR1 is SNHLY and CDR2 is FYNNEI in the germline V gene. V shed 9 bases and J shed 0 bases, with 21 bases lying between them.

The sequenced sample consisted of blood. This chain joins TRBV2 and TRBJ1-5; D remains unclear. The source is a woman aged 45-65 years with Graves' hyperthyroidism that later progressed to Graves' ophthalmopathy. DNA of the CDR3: TGTGCCAGTAAGCGGGAGAACCTACGTAATAGCAATCAGCCCCAGCATTTT. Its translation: CASKRENLRNSNQPQHF.